The present entry profiles one T cell receptor (beta chain) with its context. What it binds is not known. The assay was immunoSEQ multiplex PCR, and TCRdb's table has in-frame clones only and misses some. The sample has about 28,000 clones, under 80% seen once. These data are taken from a study of PD-1 blockade in classical Hodgkin lymphoma. Overall study results and limits: The diversity seen at baseline in complete responders resembled that of newly diagnosed patients.

Time point reported: cycle 4 day 1 (C4D1), after five to seven weeks of nivolumab. Each of the patients experienced relapse following autologous stem cell transplantation, and their brentuximab vedotin exposure differed. Out of thawed PBMCs, magnetic negative selection purified CD4+ T cells. The receptor comes from a human donor with classical Hodgkin lymphoma. The input for sequencing was CD4+ T cells from blood, taken before the fourth cycle of nivolumab.

CDR3 DNA: TGTGCCAGCAAAGGGAGTGGGGGCTACACCTTC. Protein sequence: CASKGSGGYTF. The rearrangement uses TRBV9 and TRBJ1-2, with D unclear. Germline lookup yields CDR1 SGDLS and CDR2 YYNGEE. Trimming cost V 6 bases and J 8 bases, with 11 bases left between them. The CDR3 is made up of 11 amino acids.